This is a list of T cell receptor beta chains from one sample in a study of blood T cell repertoires in COVID-19. The method was immunoSEQ multiplex PCR; TCRdb's version includes in-frame clones alone and lacks a portion of them. The sample yields a few hundred thousand clones, approximately 82% seen once. Material: peripheral blood. Every receptor here comes from a woman of 80 years or more with acute or convalescent COVID-19. Each CDR3 is given with its conserved first and last residue. A D gene is named only where the DNA matches it firmly. Clone size appears in some rows only: once, few, many, or a class for an expanded clone.

j_call clone_size v_call cdr3_length d_call cdr3_aa cdr3_nt
TRBJ1-2 . TRBV19 14 . CAAARGRANYGYTF TGTGCCGCGGCCAGGGGCCGAGCTAACTATGGCTACACCTTC
TRBJ2-1 . TRBV3-1/TRBV3-2 15 . CASSRKGGPYNEQFF TGTGCCAGCAGCAGAAAGGGGGGGCCCTACAATGAGCAGTTCTTC
TRBJ2-1 . TRBV7-3 16 . CASSSTGGHSYNEQFF TGTGCCAGCAGTAGCACGGGGGGACACTCCTACAATGAGCAGTTCTTC
TRBJ1-4 . TRBV11-3 16 TRBD1 CASSLENRGLGEKLFF TGTGCCAGCAGCTTAGAAAACAGGGGGCTCGGGGAAAAACTGTTTTTT
TRBJ2-1 . TRBV6-2/TRBV6-3 15 TRBD2 CASSFASGGYNEQFF TGTGCCAGCAGTTTTGCGAGCGGGGGGTACAATGAGCAGTTCTTC
TRBJ2-2 . TRBV2 16 TRBD2 CASSESSGGATGELFF TGTGCCAGCAGTGAGTCTAGCGGGGGAGCTACCGGGGAGCTGTTTTTT
TRBJ1-5 . TRBV2 15 . CASSARGNSNQPQHF TGTGCCAGCAGTGCCAGGGGTAATAGCAATCAGCCCCAGCATTTT
TRBJ2-5 . TRBV7-2 15 . CASSQNGGGQETQYF TGTGCCAGCAGCCAAAACGGGGGTGGACAAGAGACCCAGTACTTC
TRBJ1-1 . TRBV12-3/TRBV12-4 12 TRBD1 CASSFGTAEAFF TGTGCCAGCAGTTTCGGGACAGCCGAAGCTTTCTTT
TRBJ2-6 . TRBV6-2/TRBV6-3 17 TRBD1 CASSYSTGRMGANVLTF TGTGCCAGCAGTTACTCGACAGGGCGGATGGGGGCCAACGTCCTGACTTTC
TRBJ1-5 . TRBV15 15 . CATSRDLGGNQPQHF TGTGCCACCAGCAGAGATTTAGGGGGCAATCAGCCCCAGCATTTT
TRBJ1-1 . TRBV13 12 . CASSLERAGAFF TGTGCCAGCAGCTTAGAGAGGGCAGGAGCTTTCTTT
TRBJ1-3 . TRBV5-6 13 . CASTLGGRNTIYF TGTGCCAGCACCTTGGGGGGCAGAAACACCATATATTTT
TRBJ1-3 . TRBV19 15 TRBD1 CASIRNRGTGNTIYF TGTGCCAGTATCCGGAACAGGGGAACTGGAAACACCATATATTTT
TRBJ2-3 . TRBV25-1 15 . CASARGQLNADTQYF TGTGCCAGCGCCAGAGGACAGCTAAACGCAGATACGCAGTATTTT
TRBJ1-2 . TRBV7-2 14 TRBD1 CASSSQGGIYGYTF TGTGCCAGCAGTTCCCAAGGGGGCATATATGGCTACACCTTC
TRBJ1-5 . TRBV19 17 TRBD1 CASSIHKGQASNQPQHF TGTGCCAGTAGTATACATAAGGGACAGGCTAGCAATCAGCCCCAGCATTTT
TRBJ2-1 . TRBV6-6 15 TRBD2 CASSYWASGGNEQFF TGTGCCAGCAGTTACTGGGCTAGCGGGGGGAATGAGCAGTTCTTC
TRBJ2-3 . TRBV15 15 TRBD2 CATSRSGGPTDTQYF TGTGCCACCAGCAGGTCGGGGGGGCCCACAGATACGCAGTATTTT
TRBJ1-2 . TRBV6-5 12 TRBD1 CASSLGQGGYTF TGTGCCAGCAGTCTCGGACAGGGGGGCTACACCTTC
TRBJ2-5 once TRBV5-6 14 TRBD1 CASSGTDRGETQYF TGTGCCAGCAGCGGGACGGACAGGGGAGAGACCCAGTACTTC
TRBJ1-2 . TRBV27 20 TRBD1 CASSSVGLGTGVSGDYGYTF TGTGCCAGCAGTAGTGTTGGATTAGGGACAGGGGTTAGTGGGGACTATGGCTACACCTTC
TRBJ2-3 . TRBV9 14 . CASSVGIESDTQYF TGTGCCAGCAGCGTAGGAATAGAGTCAGATACGCAGTATTTT
TRBJ2-2 . TRBV25-1 18 TRBD2 CASSLREGLAGNTGELFF TGTGCCAGCAGCCTCCGAGAAGGACTAGCGGGGAACACCGGGGAGCTGTTTTTT
TRBJ2-3 . TRBV7-2 17 TRBD2 CASSYSRGGRGTDTQYF TGTGCCAGCAGCTACTCGCGGGGGGGCCGGGGCACAGATACGCAGTATTTT
TRBJ1-4 once TRBV27 18 . CASSLTLQGPATNEKLFF TGTGCCAGCAGTTTAACCCTTCAGGGCCCGGCAACTAATGAAAAACTGTTTTTT
TRBJ2-1 . TRBV24-1 16 TRBD2 CATSDTGGSSYNEQFF TGTGCCACCAGTGATACGGGGGGGAGCTCCTACAATGAGCAGTTCTTC
TRBJ1-6 . TRBV5-1 15 . CASSLQGNWNSPLHF TGCGCCAGCAGCTTGCAGGGGAATTGGAATTCACCCCTCCACTTT
TRBJ2-1 . TRBV19 16 TRBD2 CASSNELAGGYNEQFF TGTGCCAGTAGTAACGAACTAGCGGGAGGATACAATGAGCAGTTCTTC
TRBJ2-7 . TRBV5-6 12 . CASSLGQSEQYF TGTGCCAGCAGCTTGGGACAGAGCGAGCAGTACTTC
TRBJ2-3 . TRBV24-1 14 TRBD1 CATSDRTGTDTQYF TGTGCCACCAGTGACCGGACAGGGACGGATACGCAGTATTTT
TRBJ2-3 . TRBV7-3 16 TRBD2 CASSLTPSGGTDTQYF TGTGCCAGCAGCTTAACCCCTAGCGGGGGGACAGATACGCAGTATTTT
TRBJ2-7 . TRBV5-4 11 . CASSFRDEQYF TGTGCCAGCAGCTTCCGTGACGAGCAGTACTTC
TRBJ1-6 few TRBV9 14 . CASSVAGVNSPLHF TGTGCCAGCAGCGTAGCGGGTGTCAATTCACCCCTCCACTTT
TRBJ1-6 . TRBV5-1 17 . CASSLEHSSSYNSPLHF TGCGCCAGCAGCTTGGAGCATTCGAGCTCCTATAATTCACCCCTCCACTTT
TRBJ1-2 . TRBV3-1/TRBV3-2 13 . CASSLREGHGYTF TGTGCCAGCAGCCTACGGGAGGGGCATGGCTACACCTTC
TRBJ2-7 few TRBV3-1/TRBV3-2 15 TRBD2 CASINTGGGSHEQYF TGTGCCAGCATCAACACTGGCGGGGGGTCCCACGAGCAGTACTTC
TRBJ1-1 once TRBV6-5 15 TRBD1 CASNLHRGMNTEAFF TGTGCCAGCAACCTCCACAGGGGGATGAACACTGAAGCTTTCTTT
TRBJ1-1 . TRBV28 16 . CASSLSGINMNTEAFF TGTGCCAGCAGTTTATCCGGGATTAATATGAACACTGAAGCTTTCTTT
TRBJ1-3 . TRBV12-3/TRBV12-4 13 . CASSRQKGNTIYF TGTGCCAGCAGCAGACAGAAAGGAAACACCATATATTTT
TRBJ2-3 . TRBV7-9 15 TRBD2 CASSFAGTSGGTQYF TGTGCCAGCAGCTTCGCCGGGACTAGCGGGGGCACGCAGTATTTT